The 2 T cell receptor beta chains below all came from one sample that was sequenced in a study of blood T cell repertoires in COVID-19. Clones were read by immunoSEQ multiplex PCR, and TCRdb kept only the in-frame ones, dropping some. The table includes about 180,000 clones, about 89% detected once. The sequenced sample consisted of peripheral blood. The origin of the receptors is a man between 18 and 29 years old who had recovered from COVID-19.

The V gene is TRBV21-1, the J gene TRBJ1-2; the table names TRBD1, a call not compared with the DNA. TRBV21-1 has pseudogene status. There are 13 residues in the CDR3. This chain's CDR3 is CARPGQTFYGYTF. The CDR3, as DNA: TGTGCCAGACCTGGACAGACTTTCTATGGCTACACCTTC.

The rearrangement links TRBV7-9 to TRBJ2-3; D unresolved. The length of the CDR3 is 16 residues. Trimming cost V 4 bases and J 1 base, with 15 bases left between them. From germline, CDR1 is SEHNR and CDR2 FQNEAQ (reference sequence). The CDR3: CASSSYKVGGTDTQYF. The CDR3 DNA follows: TGTGCCAGCAGCTCTTACAAGGTGGGCGGCACAGATACGCAGTATTTT.